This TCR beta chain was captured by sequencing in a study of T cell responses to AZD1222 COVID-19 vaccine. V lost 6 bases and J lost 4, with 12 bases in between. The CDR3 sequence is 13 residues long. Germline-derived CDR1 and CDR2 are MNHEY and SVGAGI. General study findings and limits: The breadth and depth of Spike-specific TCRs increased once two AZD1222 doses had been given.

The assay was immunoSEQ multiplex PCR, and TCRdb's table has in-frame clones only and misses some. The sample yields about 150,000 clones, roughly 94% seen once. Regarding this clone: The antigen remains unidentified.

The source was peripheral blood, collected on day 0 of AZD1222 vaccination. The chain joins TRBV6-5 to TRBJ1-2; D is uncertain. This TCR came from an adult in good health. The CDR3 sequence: CASSDPPSYGYTF. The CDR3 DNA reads TGTGCCAGCAGCGACCCCCCCTCCTATGGCTACACCTTC.